This T cell receptor beta chain was captured by sequencing in a study of T-cell memory formation after mild COVID-19. Whole-study results and caveats: The study detected some responding clones in pre-infection memory, suggesting cross-reactive memory joined. The study found balanced CD4/CD8 in clones contracting day 15 to 85 and a CD4+ lean in later expanders.

UMIs and sample barcodes were carried by the TCR alpha and TCR beta cDNA libraries that 5'RACE produced using constant-segment primers. TCRdb reprocessed the 5' RACE reads with MiXCR, giving one entry per CDR3 protein. The data hold 140,000 to 150,000 distinct CDR3 sequences, with roughly a fifth observed a single time. On this clonotype itself: What it recognizes is unknown.

CDR1 DFQATT and CDR2 SNEGSKA come from the germline V gene (reference sequence). This CDR3 region has 13 residues. The germline V and J ends were trimmed by 0 bases and 4 bases, with 8 bases remaining between them. This receptor was identified in an adult woman who had mild COVID-19 (a few samples of this study predate the infection). Cell type and time point are not known. The sequencing input was PBMCs or a T cell subset sorted from them (not recorded which). The chain is built from TRBV20-1 and TRBJ2-3, with D unclear. CDR3 sequence: CSAREGSADTQYF. The CDR3 DNA reads TGCAGTGCTAGAGAAGGCTCGGCAGATACGCAGTATTTT.